What follows are 2 T cell receptor beta chains derived from one specimen sequenced in a study of siplizumab effects on memory and regulatory T cells. Measured with immunoSEQ multiplex PCR; TCRdb has only the in-frame clones, and not every one. The table shows 87,000 or so clones, with 80% to 90% occurring only once. The sequenced sample consisted of CD4+ T cells sorted from blood. Source of these receptors: a human donor in good health.

The chain combines TRBV5-5 with TRBJ1-4; D may be TRBD1 (5 bases). The CDR3 runs to 17 residues. Trimming took off 2 bases at V and 0 bases at J, with 14 bases between the two ends. CDR1 and CDR2 (germline): SGHKS, YYEKEE (reference sequence). CDR3 DNA: TGTGCCAGCAGCTTCGGTCGGGGCCCCTCAACTAATGAAAAACTGTTTTTT. Its translation: CASSFGRGPSTNEKLFF.

The chain recombines TRBV29-1 with TRBJ2-6; D uncertain. The CDR3 covers 13 residues. Germline V lookup: CDR1 SQVTM, CDR2 ANQGSEA. Deletions cut 5 bases from V and 4 bases from J, with 9 bases between. This chain's CDR3 is CSVSGAGANVLTF. The CDR3 DNA is TGCAGCGTTTCTGGTGCCGGGGCCAACGTCCTGACTTTC.